This entry features one T cell receptor beta chain sequence. V gave up 3 bases and J gave up 5 bases, with 13 bases separating them. The CDR3 covers 14 residues. In germline, CDR1 is MDHEN, CDR2 SYDVKM. Per the original methods: Quantification of nucleated cells was approximated via reference gene primer amplification. TCRdb keeps only in-frame clones here, not all; method: immunoSEQ multiplex PCR. V and J calls and clone size are those listed in that table; D and trimming were worked out from the DNA. The repertoire holds roughly 150,000 clones, with about 88% as singletons. The data originate from a study of blood T cell repertoires in COVID-19. Study summary: Acute and convalescent COVID-19 samples came from the United States, Italy and Spain. In each case, the material was cDNA or gDNA derived from T cells, B-cell-depleted T cells, or PBMCs.

This receptor was taken from a human donor in a cohort sampled during active COVID-19. The sample was peripheral blood. V and J are TRBV28 and TRBJ1-2, with D perhaps TRBD1 (6 bases). CDR3 sequence (DNA): TGTGCCAGCAGTTTCCCTAGGGACACATATGGCTACACCTTC. Its protein is CASSFPRDTYGYTF.